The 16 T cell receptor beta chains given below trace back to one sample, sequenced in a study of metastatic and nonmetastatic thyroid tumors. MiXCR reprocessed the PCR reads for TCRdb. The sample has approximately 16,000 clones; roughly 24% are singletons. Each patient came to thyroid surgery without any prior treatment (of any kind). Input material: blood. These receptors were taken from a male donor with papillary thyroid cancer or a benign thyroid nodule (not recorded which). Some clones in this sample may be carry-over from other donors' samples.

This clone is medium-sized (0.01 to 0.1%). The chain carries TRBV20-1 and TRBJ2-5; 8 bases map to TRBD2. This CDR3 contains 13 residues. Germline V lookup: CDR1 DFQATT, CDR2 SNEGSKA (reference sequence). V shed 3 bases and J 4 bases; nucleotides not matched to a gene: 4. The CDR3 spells CSARLGLAETQYF. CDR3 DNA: TGCAGTGCTAGGTTAGGACTAGCAGAGACCCAGTACTTC.

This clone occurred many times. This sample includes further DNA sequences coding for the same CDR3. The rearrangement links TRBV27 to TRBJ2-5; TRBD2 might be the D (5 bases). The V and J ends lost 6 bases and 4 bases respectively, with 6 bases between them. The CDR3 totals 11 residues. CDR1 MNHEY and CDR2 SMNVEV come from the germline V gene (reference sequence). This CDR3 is CASSRGETQYF. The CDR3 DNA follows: TGTGCCAGCAGCCGGGGAGAGACCCAGTACTTC.

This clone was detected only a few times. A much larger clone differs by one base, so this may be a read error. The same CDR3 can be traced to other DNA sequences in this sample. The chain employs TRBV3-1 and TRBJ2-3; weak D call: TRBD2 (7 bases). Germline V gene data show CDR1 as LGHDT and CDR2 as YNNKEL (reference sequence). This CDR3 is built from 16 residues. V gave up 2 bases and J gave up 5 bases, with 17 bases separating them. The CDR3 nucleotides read TGTGCCAGCAGCCAAAGGGGGGGAGAGGGAAGAGATACGCAGTATTTT. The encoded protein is CASSQRGGEGRDTQYF.

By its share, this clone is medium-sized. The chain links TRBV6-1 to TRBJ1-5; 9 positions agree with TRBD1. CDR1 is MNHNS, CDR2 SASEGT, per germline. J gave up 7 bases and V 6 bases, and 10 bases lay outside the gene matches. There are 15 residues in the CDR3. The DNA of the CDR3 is TGTGCCAGCAGACCGGGACAGGGCCACGTACAGCCCCAGCATTTT. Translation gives CASRPGQGHVQPQHF.

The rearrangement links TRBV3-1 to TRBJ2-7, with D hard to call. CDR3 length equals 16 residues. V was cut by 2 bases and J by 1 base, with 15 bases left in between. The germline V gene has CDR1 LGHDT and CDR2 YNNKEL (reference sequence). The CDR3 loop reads CASSQSGWSQSYEQYF. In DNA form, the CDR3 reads TGTGCCAGCAGCCAATCTGGCTGGAGTCAGTCCTACGAGCAGTACTTC.

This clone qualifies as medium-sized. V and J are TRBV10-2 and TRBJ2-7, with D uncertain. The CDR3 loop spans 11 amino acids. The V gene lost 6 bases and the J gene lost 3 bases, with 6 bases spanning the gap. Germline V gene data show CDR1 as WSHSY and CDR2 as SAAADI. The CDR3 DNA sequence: TGCGCCAGCAGCGACGGCTACGAGCAGTACTTC. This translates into CASSDGYEQYF.

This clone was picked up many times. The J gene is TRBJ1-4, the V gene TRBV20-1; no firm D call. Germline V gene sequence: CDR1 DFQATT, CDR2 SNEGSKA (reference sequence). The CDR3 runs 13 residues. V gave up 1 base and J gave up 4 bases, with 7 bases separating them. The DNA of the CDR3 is TGCAGTGCTAGAGTAAGCAGTAATGAAAAACTGTTTTTT. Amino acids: CSARVSSNEKLFF.

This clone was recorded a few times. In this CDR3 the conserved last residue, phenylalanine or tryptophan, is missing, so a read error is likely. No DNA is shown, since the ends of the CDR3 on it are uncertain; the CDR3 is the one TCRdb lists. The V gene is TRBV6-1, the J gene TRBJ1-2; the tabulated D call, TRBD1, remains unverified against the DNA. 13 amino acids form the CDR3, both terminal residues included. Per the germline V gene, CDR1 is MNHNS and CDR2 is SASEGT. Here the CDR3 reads CASKGQGAYGYTL.

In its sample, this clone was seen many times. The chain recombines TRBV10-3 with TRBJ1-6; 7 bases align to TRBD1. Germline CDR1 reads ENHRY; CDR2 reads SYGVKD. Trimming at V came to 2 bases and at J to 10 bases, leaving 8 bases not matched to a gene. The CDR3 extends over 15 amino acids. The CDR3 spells CAISEEAQGGSPLHF. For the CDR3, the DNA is TGTGCCATCAGTGAGGAGGCTCAGGGGGGGTCACCCCTCCACTTT.

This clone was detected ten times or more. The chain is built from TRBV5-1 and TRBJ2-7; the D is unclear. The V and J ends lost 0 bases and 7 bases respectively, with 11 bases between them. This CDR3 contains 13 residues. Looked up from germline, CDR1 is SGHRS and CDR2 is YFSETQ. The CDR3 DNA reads TGCGCCAGCAGCTTGGACAGTCTTAGGGAGCAGTACTTC. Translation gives CASSLDSLREQYF.

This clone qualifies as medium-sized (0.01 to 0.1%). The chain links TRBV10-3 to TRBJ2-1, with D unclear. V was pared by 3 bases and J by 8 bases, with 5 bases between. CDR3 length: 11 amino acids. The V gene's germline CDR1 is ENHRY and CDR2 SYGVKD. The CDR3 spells CAISDGHEQFF. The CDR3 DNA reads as TGTGCCATCAGTGACGGCCATGAGCAGTTCTTC.

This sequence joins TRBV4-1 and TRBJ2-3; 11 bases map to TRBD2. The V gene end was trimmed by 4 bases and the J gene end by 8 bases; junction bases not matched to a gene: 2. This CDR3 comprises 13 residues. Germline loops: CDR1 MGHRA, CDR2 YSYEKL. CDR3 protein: CASSPGTSGTQYF. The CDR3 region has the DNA TGCGCCAGCAGCCCCGGGACTAGCGGTACGCAGTATTTT.

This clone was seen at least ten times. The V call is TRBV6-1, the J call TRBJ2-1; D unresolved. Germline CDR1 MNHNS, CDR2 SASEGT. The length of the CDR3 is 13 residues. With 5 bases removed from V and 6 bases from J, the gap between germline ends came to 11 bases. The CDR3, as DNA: TGTGCCAGCAGTTTTTCGACTGTCAATGAGCAGTTCTTC. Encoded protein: CASSFSTVNEQFF.

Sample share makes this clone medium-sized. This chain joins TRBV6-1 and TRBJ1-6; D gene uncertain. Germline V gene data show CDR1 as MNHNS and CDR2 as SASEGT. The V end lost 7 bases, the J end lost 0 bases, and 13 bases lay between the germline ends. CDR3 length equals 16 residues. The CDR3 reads CASTADWGSYNSPLHF. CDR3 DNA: TGTGCCAGCACCGCGGACTGGGGCTCCTATAATTCACCCCTCCACTTT.

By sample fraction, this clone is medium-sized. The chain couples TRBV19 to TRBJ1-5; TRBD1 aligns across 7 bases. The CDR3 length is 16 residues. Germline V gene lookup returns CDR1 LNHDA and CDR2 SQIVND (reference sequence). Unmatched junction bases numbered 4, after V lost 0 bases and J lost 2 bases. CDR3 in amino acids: CASSIDGGGGNQPQHF. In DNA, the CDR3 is TGTGCCAGTAGTATAGATGGAGGGGGCGGCAATCAGCCCCAGCATTTT.

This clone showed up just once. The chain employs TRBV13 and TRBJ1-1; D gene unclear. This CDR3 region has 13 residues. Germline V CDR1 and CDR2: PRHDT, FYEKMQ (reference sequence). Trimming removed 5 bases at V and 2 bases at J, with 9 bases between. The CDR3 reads CASSHMGNTEAFF. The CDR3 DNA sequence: TGTGCCAGCAGCCATATGGGCAACACTGAAGCTTTCTTT.